This T cell receptor beta chain is drawn from a study of glioma-infiltrating T cells. General study results and limits: Above-expected tissue-blood divergence occurred in all gliomas, most in low-grade ones. Tissue and blood shared very few CDR3 sequences.

A remark on this clonotype: What it recognizes is unknown. A single base separates this from a much larger clone, so it may be a read error.

Amplification of TCR alpha and beta CDR3 regions from RNA used iRepertoire nested multiplex PCR. Tissue mRNA or PBMC total RNA, roughly 100-400 ng, went into one-step reverse transcription and amplification. TCRdb reprocessed the multiplex PCR reads via MiXCR and lists one record per CDR3 protein. The sample shows roughly 200,000 distinct CDR3 sequences, more than 30% of them seen only once. The sequence was obtained from a human donor with low-grade glioma or glioblastoma, undergoing nonglioma brain surgery, or in good health (not recorded which). Sequencing was done on a sample of glioma tissue, nonneoplastic brain tissue, or PBMCs (not recorded which).

This chain's CDR3 is CASSKAGHQDTQYF. The CDR3 nucleotides read TGTGCCAGCAGTAAAGCGGGACACCAAGACACCCAGTACTTC. The chain links TRBV7-2 to TRBJ2-5; TRBD2 might be the D (7 bases). CDR1 SGHTA and CDR2 FQGNSA come from the germline V gene. This CDR3 comprises 14 residues.